Listed here are 21 T cell receptor beta chains from one sample, sequenced in a study of T-cell reconstitution after alpha-beta-depleted transplantation in children. Unique molecular identifiers were incorporated into the prepared TCRbeta library. TCRdb redid the calling of the PCR reads with MiXCR, one entry per CDR3 protein. The sample has roughly 500,000 distinct CDR3 sequences; more than 9% are singletons. The sequencing used PBMCs, collected before TCRalphabeta/CD19-depleted stem cell transplant. The source is a child aged 2-15 years with inherited bone marrow failure, due to receive a stem cell transplant.

This clonotype was seen many times. The chain combines TRBV27 with TRBJ1-2; the D gene is possibly TRBD1 (5 bases). V gave up 6 bases and J gave up 3 bases, with 14 bases separating them. CDR1 MNHEY and CDR2 SMNVEV come from the germline V gene (reference sequence). The CDR3 runs 14 residues. CDR3 DNA: TGTGCCAGCAGCCCTCTGGGGGGGGACTATGGCTACACCTTC. Its translation: CASSPLGGDYGYTF.

This clonotype was seen many times. The rearrangement links TRBV27 to TRBJ2-1; D ambiguous. V was clipped by 2 bases and J by 5 bases, with 10 bases between them. CDR1 and CDR2 from the germline V gene are MNHEY and SMNVEV (reference sequence). This CDR3 contains 14 residues. CDR3 DNA sequence: TGTGCCAGCAGTTTAGTTCGAGGTAACAATGAGCAGTTCTTC. Protein: CASSLVRGNNEQFF.

This clonotype turned up a few times. The CDR3 sequence: CASSLGRDRQAFF. For the CDR3, the DNA is TGTGCCAGCAGCTTAGGGCGGGACCGCCAAGCTTTCTTT. The chain is built from TRBV7-2 and TRBJ1-1, with a tentative D call TRBD1 (5 bases). V was cut by 1 base and J by 9 bases, with 12 bases left in between. This CDR3 has 13 amino acids. Germline V gene data show CDR1 as SGHTA and CDR2 as FQGNSA. The whole variable domain, remainder taken from reference TRBV7-2 and TRBJ1-1, is GAGVSQSPSNKVTEKGKDVELRCDPISGHTALYWYRQSLGQGLEFLIYFQGNSAPDKSGLPSDRFSAERTGGSVSTLTIQRTQQEDSAVYLCASSLGRDRQAFFGQGTRLTVV.

V usage is TRBV12-3 or TRBV12-4 and J usage is TRBJ2-2, with 12 bases matching TRBD2. CDR3 length equals 19 residues. The V and J ends lost 1 base and 5 bases, in that order; junction bases with no gene match: 11. This CDR3 is CASSLELAGGPYETGELFF. The CDR3 region has the DNA TGTGCCAGCAGTTTAGAACTAGCGGGAGGACCCTACGAGACCGGGGAGCTGTTTTTT.

This clonotype was counted ten times or more. This sequence joins TRBV28 and TRBJ2-5; 7 bases agree with TRBD1. Germline assignment: CDR1 MDHEN and CDR2 SYDVKM. CDR3 length: 13 amino acids. Trimming took 4 bases from V and 5 from J; bases not matched to a gene: 4. In DNA form, the CDR3 reads TGTGCCAGCAGTTCCAGGGGGTTGGAGACCCAGTACTTC. Translated, it gives CASSSRGLETQYF.

In its sample, this clonotype was seen many times. The CDR3 coding sequence is TGCAGCGCTCACAGGGGGCAAGGGGAGACCCAGTACTTC. This gives the protein CSAHRGQGETQYF. The rearrangement joins TRBV29-1 to TRBJ2-5; 9 bases are shared with TRBD1. V trimming: 7 bases; J trimming: 5 bases; junction bases outside the gene matches: 8. The CDR3 is made up of 13 amino acids. Germline loops: CDR1 SQVTM, CDR2 ANQGSEA.

This clonotype was detected many times. The rearrangement joins TRBV6-5 to TRBJ1-2; D uncertain. This CDR3 is 13 amino acids long. Germline CDR1 MNHEY, CDR2 SVGAGI. Trimming took 2 bases from V and 8 from J, leaving 12 bases between them. CDR3 sequence reads: CASSYRGLDGYTF. The CDR3 DNA reads TGTGCCAGCAGTTACAGAGGGCTTGACGGCTACACCTTC.

In this sample, this clonotype turned up a few times. V is TRBV20-1 and J is TRBJ2-1, with D tentatively TRBD1 or TRBD2 (7 bases each). Trimming removed 6 bases at V and 3 bases at J, with 21 bases between. This CDR3 has 16 amino acids. Germline CDR1 reads DFQATT; CDR2 reads SNEGSKA (reference sequence). CDR3 DNA: TGCAGTGCCGATGGGACAGCTAGCGGAATCTACAATGAGCAGTTCTTC. Its protein product is CSADGTASGIYNEQFF.

This clonotype has more than one count but fewer than ten. The chain is built from TRBV7-2 and TRBJ2-7; D is perhaps TRBD2 (5 bases). Germline V gene data show CDR1 as SGHTA and CDR2 as FQGNSA. V lost 3 bases and J 0 bases, leaving 9 bases between the germline ends. The CDR3 spans 14 residues. The CDR3, as DNA: TGTGCCAGCAGCTTGAGGGTAGGCTCCTACGAGCAGTACTTC. Translation gives CASSLRVGSYEQYF.

At least ten counts were recorded for this clonotype. The chain carries TRBV12-3 or TRBV12-4 and TRBJ1-3; D gene ambiguous. This CDR3 has 21 amino acids. The V and J ends lost 3 bases and 0 bases respectively, with 27 bases between them. CDR3 protein: CASSFLPLFAFTELSGNTIYF. For the CDR3, the DNA is TGTGCCAGCAGTTTTTTGCCCCTATTCGCCTTCACTGAACTCTCTGGAAACACCATATATTTT.

Many counts were recorded for this clonotype. The rearrangement links TRBV7-9 to TRBJ1-5; D might be TRBD1 (5 bases). The V gene's germline CDR1 is SEHNR and CDR2 FQNEAQ (reference sequence). Trimming took 5 bases from V and 6 from J, leaving 11 bases between them. This CDR3 region has 13 residues. In DNA, the CDR3 is TGTGCCAGCAGCAGGGACTCGCGTCAGCCCCAGCATTTT. It is translated as CASSRDSRQPQHF.

This clonotype was seen only a few times. The CDR3 is CASSPPGGGTYNEQFF. CDR3 bases: TGTGCCAGCAGTCCCCCCGGGGGAGGAACCTACAATGAGCAGTTCTTC. J is TRBJ2-1 and V is TRBV27, with D possibly being TRBD2 (6 bases). Germline CDR1 is MNHEY and CDR2 is SMNVEV (reference sequence). V lost 5 bases and J lost 2, with 16 bases in between. The CDR3 spans 16 residues.

This clonotype has a count of ten or more. The chain couples TRBV27 to TRBJ2-3; D remains unclear. V was clipped by 3 bases and J by 1 base, with 14 bases between them. Germline V gene data show CDR1 as MNHEY and CDR2 as SMNVEV (reference sequence). This CDR3 has 16 amino acids. The CDR3 spells CASSFSFRRGTDTQYF. DNA for the CDR3: TGTGCCAGCAGTTTCTCTTTCCGAAGAGGCACAGATACGCAGTATTTT.

V usage is TRBV15 and J usage is TRBJ2-1; a weak D match, TRBD2 (6 bases). V dropped 1 base and J dropped 4 bases, with 20 bases sitting between them. CDR3 size: 18 residues. Germline V gene lookup returns CDR1 LNHNV and CDR2 YYDKDF (reference sequence). CDR3 nucleotide sequence: TGTGCCACCAGCAGAGCTTCGACTAGATATCGGGATTACAATGAGCAGTTCTTC. It encodes CATSRASTRYRDYNEQFF. Full variable domain (rest looked up from reference TRBV15 and TRBJ2-1): DAMVIQNPRYQVTQFGKPVTLSCSQTLNHNVMYWYQQKSSQAPKLLFHYYDKDFNNEADTPDNFQSRRPNTSFCFLDIRSPGLGDTAMYLCATSRASTRYRDYNEQFFGPGTRLTVL.

This clonotype was seen at least ten times. The chain employs TRBV6-5 and TRBJ2-1; 8 nucleotides agree with TRBD2. This CDR3 is built from 16 residues. Germline CDR1 reads MNHEY; CDR2 reads SVGAGI. The J segment lost 3 bases and the V segment lost 0 bases, leaving 4 bases of the junction unmatched. The CDR3 DNA is TGTGCCAGCAGTTACTCAGGACTAGCACGCTACAATGAGCAGTTCTTC. This codes for CASSYSGLARYNEQFF.

This clonotype was seen many times. The genes are TRBV29-1 and TRBJ2-5; a possible D gene is TRBD2 (5 bases). This CDR3 contains 12 residues. Germline-derived CDR1 and CDR2 are SQVTM and ANQGSEA. V was clipped by 6 bases and J by 5 bases, with 13 bases between them. The CDR3 is CSVADTGETQYF. For the CDR3, the DNA is TGCAGCGTCGCTGACACGGGGGAGACCCAGTACTTC.

There are many counts of this clonotype. The chain uses TRBV27 and TRBJ2-2; D not certain. The V gene lost 1 base and the J gene lost 0 bases, with 6 bases spanning the gap. Germline assignment: CDR1 MNHEY and CDR2 SMNVEV (reference sequence). The CDR3 is made up of 15 amino acids. The DNA for the CDR3 is TGTGCCAGCAGTTTATACTCCACGAACACCGGGGAGCTGTTTTTT. It codes for CASSLYSTNTGELFF.

This clonotype was seen ten or more times. The chain recombines TRBV4-3 with TRBJ1-2; no definite D call. In germline, CDR1 is LGHNA, CDR2 YSLEER. The CDR3 has 13 amino acids. The V end lost 3 bases, the J end lost 2 bases, and 7 bases lay between the germline ends. The CDR3 DNA reads as TGCGCCAGCAGCCAGGGGATGAACTATGGCTACACCTTC. This codes for CASSQGMNYGYTF.

The rearrangement joins TRBV12-3 or TRBV12-4 to TRBJ2-3; 7 nucleotides match TRBD2. CDR3 length: 16 amino acids. The J segment lost 4 bases and the V segment lost 5 bases, leaving 12 bases of the junction unmatched. CDR3 DNA sequence: TGTGCCAGCAGTCCCATAGCGGGCCTGCCCCCAGATACGCAGTATTTT. As protein: CASSPIAGLPPDTQYF.

A word on this clonotype: This could be a read error, since a much larger clone is one nucleotide away. This chain joins TRBV13 and TRBJ2-1; D is ambiguous. Germline V lookup: CDR1 PRHDT, CDR2 FYEKMQ (reference sequence). This CDR3 is built from 15 residues. CDR3 protein: CASSWVYSSYNDQFF. CDR3 nucleotide sequence: TGTGCCAGCAGCTGGGTGTATAGCTCCTACAATGATCAGTTCTTC.

The sample holds many counts of this clonotype. The chain carries TRBV12-3 or TRBV12-4 and TRBJ2-3; 8 positions agree with TRBD2. This CDR3 has 18 residues. J lost 3 bases, V lost 5 bases, and 16 bases had no gene match. DNA for the CDR3: TGTGCCAGCAGTCCCCAGGGGAGAAGCGGGAGTATGACAGATACGCAGTATTTT. Translating gives CASSPQGRSGSMTDTQYF.